The rows below give T cell receptor beta chains drawn from one sample of a study of cytomegalovirus exposure and HLA in healthy donors. Sequencing was performed with immunoSEQ multiplex PCR; in TCRdb, only in-frame clones are kept and a portion is missing. Among about 200,000 clones listed, 82% were seen once. Sequenced material: PBMCs. The origin of the receptors is a boy aged 2-9 years in good health and CMV-seronegative. CDR3s leave out the opening cysteine and the closing phenylalanine or tryptophan. The D gene is left open where the match is weak.

CDR3: ASRPQGRPEAF; D: .; J: TRBJ1-1; V: TRBV5-8
CDR3: ASRTTGDYYGYT; D: TRBD1; J: TRBJ1-2; V: TRBV6-5
CDR3: ASSFTGGSGANVLT; D: TRBD1; J: TRBJ2-6; V: TRBV19
CDR3: ASSSGTSGSSEQF; D: TRBD2; J: TRBJ2-1; V: TRBV5-1
CDR3: ASSYSDSVRDEQF; D: .; J: TRBJ2-1; V: TRBV6-5
CDR3: ASSYYLQGSYEQY; D: .; J: TRBJ2-7; V: TRBV5-1
CDR3: SASGGVDEQY; D: TRBD2; J: TRBJ2-7; V: TRBV29-1
CDR3: ASSGRGGRGNGYT; D: .; J: TRBJ1-2; V: TRBV6-1
CDR3: ATSRGGTSGGVNNEQF; D: TRBD2; J: TRBJ2-1; V: TRBV15
CDR3: ASSVHSGGYNEQF; D: TRBD2; J: TRBJ2-1; V: TRBV9
CDR3: ASSLTGSPSPLH; D: .; J: TRBJ1-6; V: TRBV5-1
CDR3: ASSSQVATNEKLF; D: .; J: TRBJ1-4; V: TRBV6-1
CDR3: ASSQEALNQPQH; D: .; J: TRBJ1-5; V: TRBV4-3
CDR3: ASSGGGAVKHNEQF; D: .; J: TRBJ2-1; V: TRBV9
CDR3: ASSSSPRVAGGPGNEQF; D: TRBD2; J: TRBJ2-1; V: TRBV11-2
CDR3: ASSLVGGGIYNEQF; D: TRBD2; J: TRBJ2-1; V: TRBV5-1
CDR3: ASNPVGGPDNEQF; D: .; J: TRBJ2-1; V: TRBV7-9
CDR3: ASSLGGGSYNEQF; D: .; J: TRBJ2-1; V: TRBV5-1
CDR3: ASSLDRGYPSGEQF; D: TRBD1; J: TRBJ2-1; V: TRBV5-4
CDR3: ASSSRGPNTEAF; D: TRBD1; J: TRBJ1-1; V: TRBV5-1
CDR3: ASSEYSSHGYT; D: .; J: TRBJ1-2; V: TRBV18
CDR3: ASSPTRLAGSETQY; D: TRBD2; J: TRBJ2-5; V: TRBV5-5
CDR3: ASSQAPEQY; D: .; J: TRBJ2-7; V: TRBV14
CDR3: ASEGGLSETQY; D: .; J: TRBJ2-5; V: TRBV2
CDR3: ASSQRTSGGQETQY; D: TRBD2; J: TRBJ2-5; V: TRBV9
CDR3: ASSYAPGQSYEQY; D: TRBD1; J: TRBJ2-7; V: TRBV7-2
CDR3: ASSGRTGYDSGELF; D: TRBD1; J: TRBJ2-2; V: TRBV5-4
CDR3: ASSEHTRVPSTDTQY; D: .; J: TRBJ2-3; V: TRBV13
CDR3: ASGASEKLF; D: .; J: TRBJ1-4; V: TRBV28
CDR3: ASRRMTVQNEKLF; D: .; J: TRBJ1-4; V: TRBV6-5
CDR3: ASSLNSGWGQETQY; D: .; J: TRBJ2-5; V: TRBV7-2
CDR3: ASSAGVQETQY; D: .; J: TRBJ2-5; V: TRBV6-1
CDR3: ASSLGDARRSSYNSPLH; D: .; J: TRBJ1-6; V: TRBV7-9
CDR3: ASSKAGGTDTQY; D: TRBD2; J: TRBJ2-3; V: TRBV7-3
CDR3: ASSQVSGMWRNTIY; D: .; J: TRBJ1-3; V: TRBV4-1
CDR3: ASSIPGLYEQY; D: .; J: .; V: TRBV5-6
CDR3: ASSGGGAGRETQY; D: .; J: TRBJ2-5; V: TRBV7-2
CDR3: ASSLRKTGRSYNEQF; D: .; J: TRBJ2-1; V: TRBV7-9
CDR3: SAQGNTEAF; D: .; J: TRBJ1-1; V: TRBV20-1
CDR3: ASRGGQRGYYGYT; D: TRBD1; J: TRBJ1-2; V: TRBV2
CDR3: ASSEVLAGVNTGELF; D: TRBD2; J: TRBJ2-2; V: TRBV25-1
CDR3: ASSLFGGDQYEQF; D: TRBD2; J: TRBJ2-1; V: TRBV11-3